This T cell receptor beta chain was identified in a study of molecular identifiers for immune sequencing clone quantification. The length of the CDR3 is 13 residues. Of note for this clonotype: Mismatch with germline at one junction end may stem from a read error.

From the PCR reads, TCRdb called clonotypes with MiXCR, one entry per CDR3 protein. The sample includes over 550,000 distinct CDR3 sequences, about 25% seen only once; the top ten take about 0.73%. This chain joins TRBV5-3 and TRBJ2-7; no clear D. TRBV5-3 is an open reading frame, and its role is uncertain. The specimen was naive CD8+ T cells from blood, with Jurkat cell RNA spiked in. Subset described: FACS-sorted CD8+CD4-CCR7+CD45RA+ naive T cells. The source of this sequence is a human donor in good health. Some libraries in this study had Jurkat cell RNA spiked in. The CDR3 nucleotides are TGTGCCAGCAGCTTTGTCACTACCTACGAGCAGTACTTC. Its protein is CASSFVTTYEQYF.